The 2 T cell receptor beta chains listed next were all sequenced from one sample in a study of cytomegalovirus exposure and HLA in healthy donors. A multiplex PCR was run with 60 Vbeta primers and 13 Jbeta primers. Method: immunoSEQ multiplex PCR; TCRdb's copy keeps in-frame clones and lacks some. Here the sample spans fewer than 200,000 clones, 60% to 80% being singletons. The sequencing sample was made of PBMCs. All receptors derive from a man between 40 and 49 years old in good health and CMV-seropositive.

The CDR3: CASSLTRDTYGYTF. CDR3 nucleotides: TGCGCCAGCAGCTTAACCCGGGACACCTATGGCTACACCTTC. This chain joins TRBV5-1 and TRBJ1-2, with D possibly TRBD1 on 6 matching bases. CDR1 and CDR2 from the germline V gene are SGHRS and YFSETQ. The CDR3 has 14 residues. The V gene lost 2 bases and the J gene lost 4 bases, with 12 bases spanning the gap.

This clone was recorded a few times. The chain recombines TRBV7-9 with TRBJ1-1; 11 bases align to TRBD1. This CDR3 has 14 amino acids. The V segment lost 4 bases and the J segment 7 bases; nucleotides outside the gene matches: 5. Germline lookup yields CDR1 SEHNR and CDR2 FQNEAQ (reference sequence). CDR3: CASSSRDRGYEAFF. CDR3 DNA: TGTGCCAGCAGCTCAAGGGACAGGGGGTATGAAGCTTTCTTT.